This T cell receptor beta chain is drawn from a study of blood T cell repertoires in COVID-19. About the study: Nucleic acid was either cDNA or gDNA, and it came from T cells, B-cell-depleted T cells, or PBMCs.

Seattle's enrolled individuals joined amid active infection and were then monitored longitudinally. Libraries were prepared by immunoSEQ multiplex PCR; TCRdb keeps only in-frame clonotypes and omits some of them. The table includes under 200,000 clones, 80% to 90% detected once. V lost 3 bases and J lost 1; bases outside the gene matches: 11. Per the germline V gene, CDR1 is SGHRS and CDR2 is YFSETQ. The CDR3 contains 17 residues. By sample share, this clone is medium-sized. The genes are TRBV5-1 and TRBJ1-1, with 8 bases matching TRBD1. The source material was peripheral blood. The receptor comes from a woman aged 60-75 years with COVID-19, enrolled during active disease. The CDR3, as DNA: TGCGCCAGCAGCTCTGGACAGGGAAGGGCTACGAACACTGAAGCTTTCTTT. This translates into CASSSGQGRATNTEAFF.